The TCR beta chain under discussion was sequenced for a study of early T cells in non-severe SARS-CoV-2 infection. Turning to the study itself: Sequencing of bulk RNA from unsorted whole blood was done, without chain pairing. Study conclusions and caveats: VDJdb-based annotation leaned toward anti-spike CD8 responses and missed private and CD4 specificities.

The table lists this clonotype with a few counts. Its target is unknown. Individually, cDNA molecules had unique molecular identifiers attached to them. Via MiXCR, TCRdb re-called the 5' RACE reads, giving one row per CDR3 protein. This table has roughly 69,000 distinct CDR3 sequences, almost 9% appearing once. The CDR3 length is 16 residues. With 0 bases clipped from V and 4 bases from J, the junction kept 1 base outside the gene matches. The material sequenced was whole blood, taken at baseline. The receptor comes from an adult who was a healthcare worker with PCR-confirmed SARS-CoV-2 infection or an uninfected control (not recorded which). The V call is TRBV12-3 or TRBV12-4, the J call TRBJ2-1; 12 nucleotides line up with TRBD2. The CDR3 nucleotides are TGTGCCAGCAGTTTAGCAGGACTAGCGGGATACAATGAGCAGTTCTTC. As protein: CASSLAGLAGYNEQFF.